This section outlines one T cell receptor beta chain sequence together with its context. Its antigen target is currently unknown. The input lacks base qualities; no much larger clone sits a single base away. The donors were healthy, HIV-negative adults who had no recently reported acute infections or vaccinations. All donors were Caucasian adults living in Nashville, Tennessee, USA. CD4+ T cells were enriched by magnetic negative selection, after which naive cells were positively selected on CD45RA and the negative fraction was taken as the memory subset. After blood collection by leukapheresis, PBMCs were isolated using Ficoll-Histopaque density gradient centrifugation and then cryopreserved in the vapor phase of liquid nitrogen. Analytical flow cytometry was used to check the purity and quantity of every magnetically sorted T cell population. Each sorted fraction had its genomic DNA isolated and then quantified by UV absorbance on a Nanodrop 2000c.

The germline V gene gives CDR1 as ENHRY and CDR2 as SYGVKD. From the cysteine through the phenylalanine, the CDR3 covers 15 amino acids. The DNA shown is the 45-base CDR3, in frame from base 1. Trimming at the junction amounts to 8 bases on V and 7 bases on J, and the germline ends lie 20 bases apart. The data were taken from a study of shared clonotypes between healthy human individuals (dated by TCRdb to about 2020). Background for the entire study: The cohort comprised a couple of women and a few men aged 18 to 49 years. Per donor, three plates each were used for CD4 naive and CD4 memory, two for CD8 naive, and one for CD8 memory. To estimate repertoire size and how much clonotypes are shared between individuals, the study performed deep sequencing of blood TCR repertoires from a few healthy adults. Different laboratories and diverse techniques were used to prepare libraries and sequence TCR repertoires, to increase sequencing depth and limit assay-specific biases. Between about 0.94 and 8.9 billion PBMCs per donor were obtained by leukapheresis. Here is what the overall study found, with its caveats: Rarefaction of sorted-subset datasets indicated incomplete sequencing despite the large sequencing depth. Sharing across several donors was observed for 5% to 6.5% of naive CD4, over 3% of naive CD8, roughly 2.4% of memory CD4, and around 0.4% of memory CD8 clonotypes. Sampling was restricted to blood, and TCR repertoires in tissue are likely to differ from TCR repertoires in blood. Naive subsets generally had larger estimated clonotype richness than memory subsets. Pairwise subsampling indicated that sequencing depth was expected to affect the degree of clonotype sharing among donors. Compared with non-shared clonotypes, clonotypes shared by all four sorted-subset donors had higher generation probabilities. The genetic and exposure-history diversity represented was limited by the small number of donors.

TCR CDR3 regions were amplified from genomic DNA by multiplex PCR using the deep immunoSEQ assay. Extracted genomic DNA from each cell subset was spread evenly across all wells of several immunoSEQ 96-well plates, with each plate serving as a replicate. For sorted subsets, 150 to 250 ng genomic DNA, equal to 30,000 or so T cell genomes, was loaded into each replicate PCR. Purified libraries were quantified with a Qubit 3.0 fluorometer, sized on a Bioanalyzer 2100, and re-quantified with the KAPA Library Quantification kit. Every immunoSEQ 96-well plate was sequenced on a dedicated single-read 150-cycle Illumina NextSeq 550 flow cell. The study's processing was this. The immunoSEQ output contained only junctional sequences without quality scores, so filtering could not match that applied to full-length reads. To assign V/J genes and CDR3, sequences were annotated against IMGT germline references using PyIR, a Python wrapper for IgBLAST v1.9. Reads with weak V/J assignments (E-value above 1e-6), missing CDR3, stop codons, out-of-frame junctions, or ambiguous translated residues were removed. A V3J clonotype was defined by an identical inferred V gene, J gene, and CDR3 amino acid sequence. Percentage overlap between repertoires was calculated by dividing the number of shared unique clonotypes by the size of the smaller repertoire. Three approaches were used to assess repertoire richness: RTK rarefaction, the Chao1 estimator, and Recon v2.1 estimates of unobserved clonotypes. OLGA was used to compute generation probabilities for all TCRbeta clonotypes that the gDNA method yielded from a handful of donors. Drawn from immuneACCESS, this table holds only the in-frame rearrangements with V and J called that TCRdb kept. Clones are partly lost; checked studies trace under half to an unresolved V gene and leave the rest unexplained. V and J calls and clone size are copied from that table; D and trimming were computed from the DNA. Within this sample are some 1.1 million clones, with about 72% of them counted one time only. The ten biggest clones cover approximately 0.9% of the sample.

The clonotype was recovered from a man between 18 and 29 years old in good health. Some clones in this sample may be carry-over from other donors' samples. The V and J genes are TRBV10-3 and TRBJ2-2; the D gene is not confidently resolved. The specimen was memory CD4+ T cells from PBMCs. Explained via the paper, the cell subset or site label denotes: CD45RA-negative fraction. The CDR3 region: CAIGGSGPRGGELFF. The nucleotide sequence reads TGTGCCATCGGCGGATCCGGACCCCGAGGCGGGGAGCTGTTTTTT.